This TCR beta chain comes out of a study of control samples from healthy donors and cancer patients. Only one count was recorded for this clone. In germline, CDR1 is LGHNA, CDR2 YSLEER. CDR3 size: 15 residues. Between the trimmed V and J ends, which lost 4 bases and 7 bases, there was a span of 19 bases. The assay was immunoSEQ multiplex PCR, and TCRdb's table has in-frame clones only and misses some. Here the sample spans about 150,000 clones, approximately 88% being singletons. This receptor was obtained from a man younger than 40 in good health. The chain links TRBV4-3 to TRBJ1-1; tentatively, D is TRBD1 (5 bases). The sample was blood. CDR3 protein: CASSPTPQGGDEAFF. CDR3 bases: TGCGCCAGCAGCCCCACCCCCCAGGGCGGCGATGAAGCTTTCTTT.